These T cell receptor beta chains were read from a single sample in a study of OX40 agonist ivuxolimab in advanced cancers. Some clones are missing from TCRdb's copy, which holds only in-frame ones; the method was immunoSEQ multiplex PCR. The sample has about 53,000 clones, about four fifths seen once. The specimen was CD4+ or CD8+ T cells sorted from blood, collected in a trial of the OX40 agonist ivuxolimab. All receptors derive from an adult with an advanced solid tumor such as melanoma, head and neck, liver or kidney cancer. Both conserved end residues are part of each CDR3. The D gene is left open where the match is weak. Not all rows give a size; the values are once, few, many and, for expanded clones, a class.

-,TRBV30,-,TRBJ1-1,CAWSVRVTEAFF,TGTGCCTGGAGTGTTAGGGTTACTGAAGCTTTCTTT
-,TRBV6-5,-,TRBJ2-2,CASSLNFENTGELFF,TGTGCCAGCAGCCTAAATTTTGAGAACACCGGGGAGCTGTTTTTT
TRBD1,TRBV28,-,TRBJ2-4,CASSSTGTATYIQYF,TGTGCCAGCAGCTCAACAGGGACAGCCACGTACATTCAGTACTTC
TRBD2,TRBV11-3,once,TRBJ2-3,CASSLGGRAVDTQYF,TGTGCCAGCAGCTTGGGTGGGAGGGCCGTAGATACGCAGTATTTT
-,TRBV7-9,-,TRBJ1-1,CASSFRTLEAFF,TGTGCCAGCAGCTTCCGGACACTTGAAGCTTTCTTT
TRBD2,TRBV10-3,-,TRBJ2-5,CAISIRGTTEETQYF,TGTGCCATCAGTATCCGGGGGACTACTGAAGAGACCCAGTACTTC
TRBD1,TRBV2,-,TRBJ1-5,CASRAGTASNQPQHF,TGTGCCAGCAGGGCAGGGACAGCCTCCAATCAGCCCCAGCATTTT
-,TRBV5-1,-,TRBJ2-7,CASSPDGYYEQYF,TGCGCCAGCAGCCCCGACGGATATTACGAGCAGTACTTC
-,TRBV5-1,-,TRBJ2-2,CASREGATGELFF,TGCGCCAGCAGGGAGGGGGCCACCGGGGAGCTGTTTTTT
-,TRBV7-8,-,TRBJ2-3,CASSLGRPSTDTQYF,TGTGCCAGCAGCTTAGGACGGCCAAGCACAGATACGCAGTATTTT
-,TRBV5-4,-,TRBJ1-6,CASSLDTQWDSPLHF,TGTGCCAGCAGCTTGGACACCCAGTGGGATTCACCCCTCCACTTT
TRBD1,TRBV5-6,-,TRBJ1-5,CASSPGTGSNQPQHF,TGTGCCAGCAGCCCCGGGACAGGGAGCAATCAGCCCCAGCATTTT
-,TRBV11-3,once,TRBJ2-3,CASSRSYLADTDTQYF,TGTGCCAGCAGCCGAAGCTACCTAGCCGACACAGATACGCAGTATTTT
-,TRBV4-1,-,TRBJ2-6,CASSQVVQGSGANVLTF,TGCGCCAGCAGCCAAGTTGTGCAGGGCTCTGGGGCCAACGTCCTGACTTTC
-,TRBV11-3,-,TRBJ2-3,CASSTQGGDTQYF,TGTGCCAGCAGCACCCAAGGGGGAGATACGCAGTATTTT
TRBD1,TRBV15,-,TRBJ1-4,CATSRQIGTGYEKLFF,TGTGCCACCAGCAGACAGATAGGGACAGGATATGAAAAACTGTTTTTT
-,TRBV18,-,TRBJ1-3,CASSNDVSSGNTIYF,TGTGCCAGCTCAAACGACGTTTCCTCTGGAAACACCATATATTTT
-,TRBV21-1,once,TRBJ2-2,CASSRRARATGELFF,TGTGCCAGCTCTCGGAGGGCTAGAGCCACCGGGGAGCTGTTTTTT
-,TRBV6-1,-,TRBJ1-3,CASSRGNTIYF,TGTGCCAGCAGCAGGGGAAACACCATATATTTT
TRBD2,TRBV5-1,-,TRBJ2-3,CASSPRWQGGLAASTDTQYF,TGCGCCAGCAGCCCCCGGTGGCAGGGGGGACTAGCGGCTAGCACAGATACGCAGTATTTT
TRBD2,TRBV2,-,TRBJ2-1,CASRRELAPPDNEQFF,TGTGCCAGCAGGAGGGAACTAGCGCCACCGGACAATGAGCAGTTCTTC
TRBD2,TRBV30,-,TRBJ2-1,CACRPSGSYNEQFF,TGTGCCTGCAGGCCAAGCGGGAGTTACAATGAGCAGTTCTTC
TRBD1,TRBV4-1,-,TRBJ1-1,CASSTGTGTEAFF,TGCGCCAGCAGCACCGGGACAGGGACTGAAGCTTTCTTT
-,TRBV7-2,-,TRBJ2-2,CASSFKGRDTGELFF,TGTGCCAGCAGCTTTAAAGGGCGGGACACCGGGGAGCTGTTTTTT
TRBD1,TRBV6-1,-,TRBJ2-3,CASRGDRGIADTQYF,TGTGCCAGCAGGGGGGACAGGGGGATCGCAGATACGCAGTATTTT
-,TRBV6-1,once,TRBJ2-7,CASNRDSGYEQYF,TGTGCCAGCAACCGGGATAGCGGCTACGAGCAGTACTTC
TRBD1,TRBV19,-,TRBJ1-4,CASSTDRGSEKLFF,TGTGCCAGTAGTACGGACAGGGGGAGCGAAAAACTGTTTTTT
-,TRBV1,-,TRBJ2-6,CTSSQRSTGEHCSGANVLTF,TGCACCAGCAGCCAACGCTCGACGGGGGAACACTGCTCTGGGGCCAACGTCCTGACTTTC
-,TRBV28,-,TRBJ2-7,CASSSTLGGVVKQYF,TGTGCCAGCAGCTCCACCCTAGGAGGCGTCGTGAAGCAGTACTTC
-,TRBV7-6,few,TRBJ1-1,CASSPVGQNTEAFF,TGTGCCAGCAGCCCAGTCGGGCAGAACACTGAAGCTTTCTTT
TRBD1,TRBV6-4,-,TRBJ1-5,CASSSDRGEPQHF,TGTGCCAGCAGCTCGGACAGGGGTGAGCCCCAGCATTTT
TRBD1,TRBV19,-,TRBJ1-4,CASSSTGINEKLFF,TGTGCCAGTAGTTCGACAGGGATTAATGAAAAACTGTTTTTT
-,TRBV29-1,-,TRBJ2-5,CSVRTGGPAETQYF,TGCAGCGTGCGAACGGGGGGCCCGGCAGAGACCCAGTACTTC
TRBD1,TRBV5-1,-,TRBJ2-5,CASSFNGQGAAETQYF,TGCGCCAGCAGCTTCAACGGACAGGGGGCGGCAGAGACCCAGTACTTC
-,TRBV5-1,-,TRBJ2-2,CASSLKSSETPNTGELFF,TGCGCCAGCAGCTTGAAATCTAGCGAGACCCCGAACACCGGGGAGCTGTTTTTT
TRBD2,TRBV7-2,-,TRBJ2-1,CASSLARARGSGRWGYNEQFF,TGTGCCAGCAGCTTAGCCAGGGCGAGGGGTAGCGGGAGATGGGGGTACAATGAGCAGTTCTTC
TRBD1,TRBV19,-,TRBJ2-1,CASSRDRYNEQFF,TGTGCCAGTAGTAGGGACAGATACAATGAGCAGTTCTTC
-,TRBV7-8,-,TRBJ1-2,CASSLAALVYGYTF,TGTGCCAGCAGCTTAGCGGCTCTTGTCTATGGCTACACCTTC
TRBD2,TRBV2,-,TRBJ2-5,CASSEVGGRETQYF,TGTGCCAGCAGTGAAGTCGGCGGGAGAGAGACCCAGTACTTC
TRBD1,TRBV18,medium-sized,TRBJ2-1,CASSPPTGSDNEQFF,TGTGCCAGCTCACCTCCGACAGGGTCAGACAATGAGCAGTTCTTC
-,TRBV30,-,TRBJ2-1,CAWSSTSHEQFF,TGTGCCTGGAGTTCCACAAGCCATGAGCAGTTCTTC
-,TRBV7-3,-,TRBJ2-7,CASSLAREQYF,TGTGCCAGCAGCTTAGCCCGAGAGCAGTACTTC
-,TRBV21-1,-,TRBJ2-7,CASRSPAPTPDEQYF,TGTGCCAGCAGGAGCCCAGCGCCAACACCAGACGAGCAGTACTTC
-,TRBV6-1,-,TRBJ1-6,CASRGRGNDSPLHF,TGTGCCAGCCGGGGTAGGGGAAACGACTCACCCCTCCACTTT
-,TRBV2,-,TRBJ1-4,CASSELGQTNEKLFF,TGTGCCAGCAGTGAATTGGGTCAAACTAATGAAAAACTGTTTTTT
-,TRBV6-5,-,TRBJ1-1,CASSGRSGVNTEAFF,TGTGCCAGCAGTGGGCGGTCGGGGGTGAACACTGAAGCTTTCTTT
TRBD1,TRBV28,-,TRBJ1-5,CASSAPGQRTYSNQPQHF,TGTGCCAGCAGTGCCCCGGGACAGCGGACTTATAGCAATCAGCCCCAGCATTTT
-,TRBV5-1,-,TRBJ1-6,CASSLAGPSYSPLHF,TGCGCCAGCAGCTTGGCCGGACCCTCCTATTCACCCCTCCACTTT
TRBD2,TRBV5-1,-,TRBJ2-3,CASSLGLAGETQYF,TGCGCCAGCAGCTTGGGTCTAGCGGGTGAAACGCAGTATTTT
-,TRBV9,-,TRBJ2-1,CASSVELAHEQFF,TGTGCCAGCAGCGTAGAGCTAGCCCATGAGCAGTTCTTC
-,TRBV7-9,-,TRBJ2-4,CASSLVGRDGANIQYF,TGTGCCAGCAGCTTAGTGGGGCGGGATGGGGCAAACATTCAGTACTTC
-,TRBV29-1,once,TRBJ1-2,CSVEASGGYTF,TGCAGCGTTGAGGCCTCGGGGGGCTACACCTTC